The clone carrying this T cell receptor beta chain was seen a few times. The source of the sample is a study of T-cell memory formation after mild COVID-19. Study information: Most TCR clusters belonged to a single donor.

5'RACE with constant-segment primers yielded barcoded, UMI-tagged TCR alpha and TCR beta cDNA libraries. MiXCR, applied by TCRdb to the 5' RACE reads, yields one record per CDR3 protein. This table has about 260,000 distinct CDR3 sequences, about a sixth appearing once. This CDR3 comprises 15 residues. V lost 6 bases, J lost 8 bases, and 11 bases stayed unmatched. Sequenced sample: PBMCs or a T cell subset sorted from them (not recorded which). The sequence was obtained from a man aged 18 to 35 who had mild COVID-19 (a few samples of this study predate the infection). Cell type and time point are not known. The rearrangement joins TRBV12-3 or TRBV12-4 to TRBJ2-1; TRBD1 matches at 9 bases. CDR3 amino acids: CASSPPGDRDHEQFF. The CDR3 DNA reads TGTGCCAGCAGCCCACCCGGGGACAGGGACCATGAGCAGTTCTTC.